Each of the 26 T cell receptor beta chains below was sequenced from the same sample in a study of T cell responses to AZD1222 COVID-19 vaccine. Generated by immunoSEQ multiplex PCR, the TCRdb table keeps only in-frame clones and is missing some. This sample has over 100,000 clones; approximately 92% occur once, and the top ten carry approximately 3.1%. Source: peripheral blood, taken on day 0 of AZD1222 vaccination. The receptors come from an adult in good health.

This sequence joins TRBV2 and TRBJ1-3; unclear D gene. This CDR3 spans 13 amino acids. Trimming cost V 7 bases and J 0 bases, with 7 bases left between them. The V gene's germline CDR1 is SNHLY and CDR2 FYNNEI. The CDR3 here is CASNTGSGNTIYF. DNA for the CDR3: TGTGCCAGCAATACGGGCTCTGGAAACACCATATATTTT.

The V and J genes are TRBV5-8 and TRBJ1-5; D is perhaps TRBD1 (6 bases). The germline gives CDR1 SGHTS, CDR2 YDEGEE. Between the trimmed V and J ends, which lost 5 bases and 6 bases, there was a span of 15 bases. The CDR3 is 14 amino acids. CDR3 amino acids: CASRWGQAPQPQHF. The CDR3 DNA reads TGTGCCAGCAGGTGGGGGCAGGCGCCTCAGCCCCAGCATTTT.

The CDR3 coding sequence is TGTGCCAGCAGTCAATCAGGCGAGCAGTACTTC. Protein product: CASSQSGEQYF. The chain links TRBV6-5 to TRBJ2-7; unclear D gene. The CDR3 sequence is 11 residues long. V dropped 5 bases and J dropped 6 bases, with 8 bases sitting between them. The germline gives CDR1 MNHEY, CDR2 SVGAGI.

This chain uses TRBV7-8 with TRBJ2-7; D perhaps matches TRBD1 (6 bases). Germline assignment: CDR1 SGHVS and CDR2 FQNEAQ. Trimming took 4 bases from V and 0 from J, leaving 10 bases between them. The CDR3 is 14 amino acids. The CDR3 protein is CASSSDRYSYEQYF. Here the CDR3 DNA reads TGTGCCAGCAGCTCCGACAGGTACTCCTACGAGCAGTACTTC.

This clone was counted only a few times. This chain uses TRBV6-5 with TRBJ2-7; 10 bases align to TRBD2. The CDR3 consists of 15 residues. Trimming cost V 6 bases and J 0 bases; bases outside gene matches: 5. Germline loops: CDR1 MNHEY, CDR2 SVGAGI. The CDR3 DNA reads TGTGCCAGCAGGATAGCGGGGGGTTTCTCCTACGAGCAGTACTTC. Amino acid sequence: CASRIAGGFSYEQYF.

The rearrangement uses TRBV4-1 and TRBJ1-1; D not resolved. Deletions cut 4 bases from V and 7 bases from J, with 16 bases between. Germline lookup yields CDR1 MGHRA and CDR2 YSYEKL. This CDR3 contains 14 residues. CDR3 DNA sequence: TGCGCCAGCAGCCTCTCTTTAGGGTTGCTTGAAGCTTTCTTT. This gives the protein CASSLSLGLLEAFF.

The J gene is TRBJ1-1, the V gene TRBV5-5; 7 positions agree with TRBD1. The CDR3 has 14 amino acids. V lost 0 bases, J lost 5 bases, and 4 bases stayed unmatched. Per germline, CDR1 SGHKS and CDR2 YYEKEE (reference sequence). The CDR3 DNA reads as TGTGCCAGCAGCTTGGCGACAGGGCGTACTGAAGCTTTCTTT. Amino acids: CASSLATGRTEAFF.

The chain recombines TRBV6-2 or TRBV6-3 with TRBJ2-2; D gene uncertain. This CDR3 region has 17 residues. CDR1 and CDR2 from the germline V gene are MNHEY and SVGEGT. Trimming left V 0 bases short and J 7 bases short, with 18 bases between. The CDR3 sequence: CASSYSIVGWSGGELFF. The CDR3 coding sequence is TGTGCCAGCAGTTACTCGATAGTGGGATGGAGTGGCGGGGAGCTGTTTTTT.

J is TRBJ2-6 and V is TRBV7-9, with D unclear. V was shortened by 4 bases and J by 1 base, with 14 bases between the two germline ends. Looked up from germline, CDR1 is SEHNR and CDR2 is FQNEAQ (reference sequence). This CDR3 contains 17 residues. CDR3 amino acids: CASSSPRILSGANVLTF. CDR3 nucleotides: TGTGCCAGCAGCTCTCCTCGTATCCTGTCTGGGGCCAACGTCCTGACTTTC.

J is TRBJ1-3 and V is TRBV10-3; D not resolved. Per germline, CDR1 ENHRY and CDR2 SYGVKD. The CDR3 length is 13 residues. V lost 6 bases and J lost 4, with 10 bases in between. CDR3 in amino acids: CAISAQKGNTIYF. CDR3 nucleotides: TGTGCCATCAGCGCCCAGAAAGGAAACACCATATATTTT.

The chain's CDR3 is CASSFRGADSPLHF. The CDR3, as DNA: TGTGCCAGCAGTTTTCGGGGGGCGGATTCACCCCTCCACTTT. This sequence joins TRBV2 and TRBJ1-6, with D possibly being TRBD1 (6 bases). Germline values: CDR1 SNHLY, CDR2 FYNNEI. V was clipped by 5 bases and J by 8 bases, with 13 bases between them. The CDR3 runs to 14 residues.

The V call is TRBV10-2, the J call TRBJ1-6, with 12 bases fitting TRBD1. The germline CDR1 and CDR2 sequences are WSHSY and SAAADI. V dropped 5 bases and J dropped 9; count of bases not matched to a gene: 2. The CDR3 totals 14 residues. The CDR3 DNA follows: TGCGCCAGCAGTCCGGGACAGGGGGCTTCACCCCTCCACTTT. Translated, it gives CASSPGQGASPLHF.

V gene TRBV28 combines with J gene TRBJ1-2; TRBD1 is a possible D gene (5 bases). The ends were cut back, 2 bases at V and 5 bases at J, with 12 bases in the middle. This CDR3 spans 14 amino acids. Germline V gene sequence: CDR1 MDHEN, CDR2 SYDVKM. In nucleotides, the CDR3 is TGTGCCAGCAGTTTACAGGGTCCCCCGTATGGCTACACCTTC. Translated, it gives CASSLQGPPYGYTF.

The CDR3 nucleotides are TGTGCCAGCGGACTAGCGGGGCATGAGCAGTTCTTC. Protein sequence: CASGLAGHEQFF. The V call is TRBV13, the J call TRBJ2-1; 12 bases fit TRBD2. The ends lost 8 bases at V and 8 bases at J; junction bases unmatched: 1. In germline, CDR1 is PRHDT, CDR2 FYEKMQ (reference sequence). The CDR3 is 12 residues long.

The CDR3 protein is CASSPSGPVNSPLHF. CDR3 in DNA: TGTGCCAGCAGCCCATCGGGGCCCGTTAATTCACCCCTCCACTTT. The genes are TRBV7-9 and TRBJ1-6, with D perhaps matching TRBD1 (5 bases). The CDR3 is made up of 15 amino acids. The germline V gene encodes CDR1 SEHNR and CDR2 FQNEAQ (reference sequence). Trimming removed 5 bases at V and 6 bases at J, with 14 bases between.

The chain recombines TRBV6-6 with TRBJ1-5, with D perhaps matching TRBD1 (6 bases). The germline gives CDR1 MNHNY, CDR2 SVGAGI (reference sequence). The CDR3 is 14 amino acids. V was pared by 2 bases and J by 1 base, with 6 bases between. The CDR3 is CASSYRGSNQPQHF. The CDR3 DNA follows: TGTGCCAGCAGTTACAGGGGGAGCAATCAGCCCCAGCATTTT.

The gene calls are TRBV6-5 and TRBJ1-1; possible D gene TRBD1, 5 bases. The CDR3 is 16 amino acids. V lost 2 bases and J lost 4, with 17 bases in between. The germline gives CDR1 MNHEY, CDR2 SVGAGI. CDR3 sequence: CASSYLGGGEVTEAFF. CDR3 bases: TGTGCCAGCAGTTACCTGGGGGGAGGGGAAGTCACTGAAGCTTTCTTT.

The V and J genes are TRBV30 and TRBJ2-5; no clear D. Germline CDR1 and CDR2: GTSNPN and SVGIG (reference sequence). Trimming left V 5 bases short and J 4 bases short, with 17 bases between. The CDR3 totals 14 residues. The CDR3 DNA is TGTGCCTGGGGTAGGGCGCAAACCGGAGAGACCCAGTACTTC. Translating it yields CAWGRAQTGETQYF.

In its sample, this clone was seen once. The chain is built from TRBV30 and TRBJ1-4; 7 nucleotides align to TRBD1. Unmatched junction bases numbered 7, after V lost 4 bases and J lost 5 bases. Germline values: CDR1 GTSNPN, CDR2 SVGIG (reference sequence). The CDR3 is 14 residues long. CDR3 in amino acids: CAWTGQALNEKLFF. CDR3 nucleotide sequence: TGTGCCTGGACCGGACAGGCGTTAAATGAAAAACTGTTTTTT.

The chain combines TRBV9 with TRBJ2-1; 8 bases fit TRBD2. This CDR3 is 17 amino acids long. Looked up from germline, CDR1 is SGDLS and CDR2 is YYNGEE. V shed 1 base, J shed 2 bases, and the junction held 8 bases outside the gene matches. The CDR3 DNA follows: TGTGCCAGCAGCGTATCGACTAGCGCCGGGACCTACAATGAGCAGTTCTTC. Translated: CASSVSTSAGTYNEQFF. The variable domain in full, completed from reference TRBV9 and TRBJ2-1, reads DSGVTQTPKHLITATGQRVTLRCSPRSGDLSVYWYQQSLDQGLQFLIQYYNGEERAKGNILERFSAQQFPDLHSELNLSSLELGDSALYFCASSVSTSAGTYNEQFFGPGTRLTVL.

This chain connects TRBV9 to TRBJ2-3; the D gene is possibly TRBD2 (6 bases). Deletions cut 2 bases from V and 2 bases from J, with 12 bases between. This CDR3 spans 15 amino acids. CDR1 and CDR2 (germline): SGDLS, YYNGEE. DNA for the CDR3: TGTGCCAGCAGCGTGGTCCCGGGGGTCACAGATACGCAGTATTTT. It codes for CASSVVPGVTDTQYF.

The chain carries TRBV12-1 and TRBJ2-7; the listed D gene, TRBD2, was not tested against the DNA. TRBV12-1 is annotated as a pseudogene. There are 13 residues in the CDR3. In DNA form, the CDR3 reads TGTGCCACCCCGGGACTAGAGTCCCACGAGCAGTACTTC. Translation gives CATPGLESHEQYF.

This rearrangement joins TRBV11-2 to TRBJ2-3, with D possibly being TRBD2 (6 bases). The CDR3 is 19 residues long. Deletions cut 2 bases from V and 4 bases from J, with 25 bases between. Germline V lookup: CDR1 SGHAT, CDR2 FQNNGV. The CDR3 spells CASSLPYSGGGDSPDTQYF. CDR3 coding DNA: TGTGCCAGCAGCTTACCCTATAGCGGAGGAGGGGATTCGCCAGATACGCAGTATTTT. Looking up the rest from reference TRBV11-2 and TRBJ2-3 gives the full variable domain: EAGVAQSPRYKIIEKRQSVAFWCNPISGHATLYWYQQILGQGPKLLIQFQNNGVVDDSQLPKDRFSAERLKGVDSTLKIQPAKLEDSAVYLCASSLPYSGGGDSPDTQYFGPGTRLTVL.

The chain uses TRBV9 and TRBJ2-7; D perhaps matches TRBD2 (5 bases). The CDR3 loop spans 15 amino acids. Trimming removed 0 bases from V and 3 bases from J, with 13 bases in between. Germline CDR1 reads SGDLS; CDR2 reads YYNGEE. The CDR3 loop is CASSVATEDFYEQYF. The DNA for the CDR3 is TGTGCCAGCAGCGTAGCTACTGAGGACTTCTACGAGCAGTACTTC.

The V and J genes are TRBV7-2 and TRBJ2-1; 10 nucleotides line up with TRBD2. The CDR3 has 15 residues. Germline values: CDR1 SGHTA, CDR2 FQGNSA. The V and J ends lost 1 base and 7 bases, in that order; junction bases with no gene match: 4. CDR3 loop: CASSLESSGSNEQFF. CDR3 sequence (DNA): TGTGCCAGCAGCTTAGAGTCTAGCGGGAGTAATGAGCAGTTCTTC. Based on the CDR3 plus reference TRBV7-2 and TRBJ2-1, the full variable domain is GAGVSQSPSNKVTEKGKDVELRCDPISGHTALYWYRQSLGQGLEFLIYFQGNSAPDKSGLPSDRFSAERTGGSVSTLTIQRTQQEDSAVYLCASSLESSGSNEQFFGPGTRLTVL.

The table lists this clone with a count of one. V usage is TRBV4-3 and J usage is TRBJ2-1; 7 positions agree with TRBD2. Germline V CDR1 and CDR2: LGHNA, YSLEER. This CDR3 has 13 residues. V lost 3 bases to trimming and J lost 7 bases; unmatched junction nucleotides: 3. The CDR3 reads CASSHPGRNEQFF. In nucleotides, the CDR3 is TGCGCCAGCAGCCACCCCGGGAGGAATGAGCAGTTCTTC.